This TCR beta chain was retrieved from a study of beta chain features in type 1 diabetes. The CDR3 consists of 15 residues. CDR1 and CDR2 from the germline V gene are SGDLS and YYNGEE. Trimming removed 0 bases at V and 0 bases at J, with 7 bases between. Sequencing targeted expressed TCRB transcripts, as all isolated RNA had been reverse transcribed. Clones were sequenced by immunoSEQ multiplex PCR, and TCRdb holds only the in-frame ones, with some missing. The data show around 350,000 clones, 10% to 15% seen once. Blood was drawn once from each donor into heparinised tubes. The draws averaged approximately 120 mL.

This TCR derives from a man aged 18 to 30 in good health. The source material was naive CD4+ T cells from blood. This chain connects TRBV9 to TRBJ2-1; D gene ambiguous. CDR3 sequence: CASSVESGSYNEQFF. DNA of the CDR3: TGTGCCAGCAGCGTAGAGTCCGGCTCCTACAATGAGCAGTTCTTC.